This T cell receptor (beta chain) was identified in a study of blood T cell repertoires in COVID-19. Germline V gives CDR1 SNHLY, CDR2 FYNNEI. CDR3 length equals 13 residues. The V gene lost 7 bases and the J gene lost 2 bases, with 11 bases spanning the gap. Per the study methods: Nucleated cell counts were estimated from reference gene primer amplification. TCRdb's copy holds only in-frame clones and misses some; the assay was immunoSEQ multiplex PCR. Clone size and the V and J calls come from that table; the DNA yielded D and trimming. This table holds some 70,000 clones, roughly nine tenths found once.

This chain links TRBV2 with TRBJ1-1; the D is unclear. Sequencing input: peripheral blood. This clonotype was obtained from a human donor in a cohort sampled during active COVID-19. In DNA form, the CDR3 reads TGTGCCAGCAAAAACCGACAAAACACTGAAGCTTTCTTT. Protein: CASKNRQNTEAFF. The whole variable domain, filled in from reference TRBV2 and TRBJ1-1, reads EPEVTQTPSHQVTQMGQEVILRCVPISNHLYFYWYRQILGQKVEFLVSFYNNEISEKSEIFDDQFSVERPDGSNFTLKIRSTKLEDSAMYFCASKNRQNTEAFFGQGTRLTVV.